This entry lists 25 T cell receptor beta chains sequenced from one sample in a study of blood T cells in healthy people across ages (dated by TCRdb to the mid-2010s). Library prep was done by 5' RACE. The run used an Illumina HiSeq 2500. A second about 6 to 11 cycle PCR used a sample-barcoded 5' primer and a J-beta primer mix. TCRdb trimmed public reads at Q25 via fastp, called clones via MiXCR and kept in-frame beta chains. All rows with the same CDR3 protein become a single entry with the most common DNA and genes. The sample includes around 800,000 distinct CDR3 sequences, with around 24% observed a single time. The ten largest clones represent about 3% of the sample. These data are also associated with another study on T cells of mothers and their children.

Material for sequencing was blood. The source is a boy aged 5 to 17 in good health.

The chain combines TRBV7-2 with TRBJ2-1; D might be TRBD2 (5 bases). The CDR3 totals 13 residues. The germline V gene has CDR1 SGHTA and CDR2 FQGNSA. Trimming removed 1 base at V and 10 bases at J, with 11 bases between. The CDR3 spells CASSLGTYREQFF. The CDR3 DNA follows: TGTGCCAGCAGCTTAGGGACTTACAGAGAGCAGTTCTTC.

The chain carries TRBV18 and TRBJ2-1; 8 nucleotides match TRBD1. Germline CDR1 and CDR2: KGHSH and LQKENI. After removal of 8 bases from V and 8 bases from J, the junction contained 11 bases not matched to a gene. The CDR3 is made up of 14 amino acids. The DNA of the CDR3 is TGTGCCAGCATGCCGGGACAGGCTGGATATGAGCAGTTCTTC. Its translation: CASMPGQAGYEQFF.

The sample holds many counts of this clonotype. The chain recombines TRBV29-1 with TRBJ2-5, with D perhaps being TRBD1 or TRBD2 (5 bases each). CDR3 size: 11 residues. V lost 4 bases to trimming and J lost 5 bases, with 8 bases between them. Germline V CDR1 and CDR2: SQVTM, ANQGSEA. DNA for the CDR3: TGCAGCGTTGGAGGGGAGGAGACCCAGTACTTC. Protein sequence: CSVGGEETQYF.

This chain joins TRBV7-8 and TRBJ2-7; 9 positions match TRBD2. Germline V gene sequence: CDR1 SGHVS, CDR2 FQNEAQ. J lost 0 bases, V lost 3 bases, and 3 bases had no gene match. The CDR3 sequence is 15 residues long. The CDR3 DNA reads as TGTGCCAGCAGCTTGGCTAGCGGGGACTCCTACGAGCAGTACTTC. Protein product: CASSLASGDSYEQYF.

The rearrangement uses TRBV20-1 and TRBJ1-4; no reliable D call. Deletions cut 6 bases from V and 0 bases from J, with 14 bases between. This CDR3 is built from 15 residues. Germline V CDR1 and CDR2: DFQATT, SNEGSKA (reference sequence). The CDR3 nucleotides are TGCAGTGCCGGAGGTGGCACTCCAACTAATGAAAAACTGTTTTTT. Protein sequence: CSAGGGTPTNEKLFF.

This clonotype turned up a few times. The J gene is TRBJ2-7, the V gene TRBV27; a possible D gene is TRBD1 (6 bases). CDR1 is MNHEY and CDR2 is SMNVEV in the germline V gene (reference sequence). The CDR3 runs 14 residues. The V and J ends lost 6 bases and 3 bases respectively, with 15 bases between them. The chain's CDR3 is CASSPKQGSYEQYF. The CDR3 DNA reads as TGTGCCAGCAGCCCTAAACAGGGCAGCTACGAGCAGTACTTC.

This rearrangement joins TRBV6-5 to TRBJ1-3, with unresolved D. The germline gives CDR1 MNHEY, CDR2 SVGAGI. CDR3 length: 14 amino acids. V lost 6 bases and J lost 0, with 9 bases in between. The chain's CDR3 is CASRYSNSGNTIYF. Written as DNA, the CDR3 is TGTGCCAGCAGGTACAGCAACTCTGGAAACACCATATATTTT.

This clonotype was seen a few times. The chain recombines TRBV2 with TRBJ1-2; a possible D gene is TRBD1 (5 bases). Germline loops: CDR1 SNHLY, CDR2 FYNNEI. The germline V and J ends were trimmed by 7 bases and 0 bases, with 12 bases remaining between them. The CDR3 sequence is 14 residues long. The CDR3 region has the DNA TGTGCCAGCATGTCAGGGCCTGCTAACTATGGCTACACCTTC. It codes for CASMSGPANYGYTF. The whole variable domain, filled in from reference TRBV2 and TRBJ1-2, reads EPEVTQTPSHQVTQMGQEVILRCVPISNHLYFYWYRQILGQKVEFLVSFYNNEISEKSEIFDDQFSVERPDGSNFTLKIRSTKLEDSAMYFCASMSGPANYGYTFGSGTRLTVV.

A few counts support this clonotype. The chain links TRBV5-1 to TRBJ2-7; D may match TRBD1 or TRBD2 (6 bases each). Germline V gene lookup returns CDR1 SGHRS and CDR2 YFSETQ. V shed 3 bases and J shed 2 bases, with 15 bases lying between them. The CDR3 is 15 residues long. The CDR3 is CASSSATGLTYEQYF. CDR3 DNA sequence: TGCGCCAGCAGCTCTGCGACAGGACTAACCTACGAGCAGTACTTC.

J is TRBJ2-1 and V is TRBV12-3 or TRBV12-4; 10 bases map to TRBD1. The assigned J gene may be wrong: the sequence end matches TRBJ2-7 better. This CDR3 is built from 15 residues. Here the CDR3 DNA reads TGTGCCAGCAGCCGAGACAGGGGGCGCAGGAACGAGCAGTACTTC. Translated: CASSRDRGRRNEQYF.

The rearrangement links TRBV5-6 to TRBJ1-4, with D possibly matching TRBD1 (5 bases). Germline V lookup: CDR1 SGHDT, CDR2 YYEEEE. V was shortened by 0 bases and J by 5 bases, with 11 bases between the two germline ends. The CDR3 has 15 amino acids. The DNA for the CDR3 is TGTGCCAGCAGCTTGGCGGGGGAATTGAATGAAAAACTGTTTTTT. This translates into CASSLAGELNEKLFF. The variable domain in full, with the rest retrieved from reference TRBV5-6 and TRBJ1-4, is DAGVTQSPTHLIKTRGQQVTLRCSPKSGHDTVSWYQQALGQGPQFIFQYYEEEERQRGNFPDRFSGHQFPNYSSELNVNALLLGDSALYLCASSLAGELNEKLFFGSGTQLSVL.

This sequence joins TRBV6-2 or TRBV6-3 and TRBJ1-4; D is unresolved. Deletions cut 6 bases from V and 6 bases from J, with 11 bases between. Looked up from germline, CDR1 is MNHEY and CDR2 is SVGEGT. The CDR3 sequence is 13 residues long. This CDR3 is CASRGDLYEKLFF. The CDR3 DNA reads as TGTGCCAGCAGAGGAGACCTTTATGAAAAACTGTTTTTT.

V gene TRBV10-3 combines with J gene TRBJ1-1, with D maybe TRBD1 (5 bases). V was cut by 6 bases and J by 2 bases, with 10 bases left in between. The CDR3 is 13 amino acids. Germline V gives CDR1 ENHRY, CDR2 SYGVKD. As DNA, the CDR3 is TGTGCCATCAGACTTCAGGGAAACACTGAAGCTTTCTTT. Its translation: CAIRLQGNTEAFF.

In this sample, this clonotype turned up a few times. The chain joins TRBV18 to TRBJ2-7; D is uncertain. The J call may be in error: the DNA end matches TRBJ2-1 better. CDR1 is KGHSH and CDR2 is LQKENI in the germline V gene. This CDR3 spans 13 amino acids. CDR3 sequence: CASSPGYNDEQFF. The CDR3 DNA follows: TGTGCCAGCTCACCAGGATACAACGATGAGCAGTTCTTC.

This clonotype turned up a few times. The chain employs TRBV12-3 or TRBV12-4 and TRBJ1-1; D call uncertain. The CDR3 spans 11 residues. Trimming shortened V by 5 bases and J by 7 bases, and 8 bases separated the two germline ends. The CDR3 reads CASSLSSEAFF. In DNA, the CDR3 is TGTGCCAGCAGTCTGAGTAGTGAAGCTTTCTTT.

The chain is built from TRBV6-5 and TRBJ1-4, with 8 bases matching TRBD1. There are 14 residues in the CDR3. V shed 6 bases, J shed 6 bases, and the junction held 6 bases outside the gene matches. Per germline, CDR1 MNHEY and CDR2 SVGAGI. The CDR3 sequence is CASSRDRRYEKLFF. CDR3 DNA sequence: TGTGCCAGCAGCCGGGACAGGCGTTATGAAAAACTGTTTTTT.

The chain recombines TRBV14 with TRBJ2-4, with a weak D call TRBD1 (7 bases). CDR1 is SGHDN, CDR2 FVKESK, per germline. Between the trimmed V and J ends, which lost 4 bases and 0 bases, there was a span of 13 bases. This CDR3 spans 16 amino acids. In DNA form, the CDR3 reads TGTGCCAGCAGCCCCCGACAGGGACTAGCCAAAAACATTCAGTACTTC. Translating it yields CASSPRQGLAKNIQYF.

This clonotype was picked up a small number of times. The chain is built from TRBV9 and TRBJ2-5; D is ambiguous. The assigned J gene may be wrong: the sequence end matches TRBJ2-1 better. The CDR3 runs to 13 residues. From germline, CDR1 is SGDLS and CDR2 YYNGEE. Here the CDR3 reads CASSVGRANEQFF. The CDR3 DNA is TGTGCCAGCAGCGTAGGCAGAGCAAATGAGCAGTTCTTC.

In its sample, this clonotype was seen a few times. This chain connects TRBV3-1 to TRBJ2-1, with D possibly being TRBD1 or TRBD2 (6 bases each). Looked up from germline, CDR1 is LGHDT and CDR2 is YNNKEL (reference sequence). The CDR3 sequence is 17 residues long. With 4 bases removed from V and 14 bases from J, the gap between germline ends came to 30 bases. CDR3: CASSPALRGASAGLEFF. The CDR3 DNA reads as TGTGCCAGCAGCCCCGCCCTAAGGGGGGCCTCCGCCGGGTTGGAGTTCTTC.

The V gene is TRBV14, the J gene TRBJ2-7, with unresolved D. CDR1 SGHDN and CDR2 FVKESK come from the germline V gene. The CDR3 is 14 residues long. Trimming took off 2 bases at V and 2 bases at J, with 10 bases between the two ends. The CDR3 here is CASSQTPGAYEQYF. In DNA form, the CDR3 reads TGTGCCAGCAGCCAAACTCCGGGCGCCTACGAGCAGTACTTC.

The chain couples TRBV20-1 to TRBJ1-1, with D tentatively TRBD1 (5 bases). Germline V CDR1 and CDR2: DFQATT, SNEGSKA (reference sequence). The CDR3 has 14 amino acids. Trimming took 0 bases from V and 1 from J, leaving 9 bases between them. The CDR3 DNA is TGCAGTGCTAGAGATCCACAGGAGAACACTGAAGCTTTCTTT. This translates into CSARDPQENTEAFF.

CDR3 protein: CASRLRGSQETQYF. CDR3 DNA sequence: TGTGCCAGCAGATTAAGGGGGTCACAAGAGACCCAGTACTTC. This chain links TRBV27 with TRBJ2-5, with D tentatively TRBD1 (6 bases). V was cut by 6 bases and J by 2 bases, with 13 bases left in between. Germline loops: CDR1 MNHEY, CDR2 SMNVEV (reference sequence). This CDR3 region has 14 residues.

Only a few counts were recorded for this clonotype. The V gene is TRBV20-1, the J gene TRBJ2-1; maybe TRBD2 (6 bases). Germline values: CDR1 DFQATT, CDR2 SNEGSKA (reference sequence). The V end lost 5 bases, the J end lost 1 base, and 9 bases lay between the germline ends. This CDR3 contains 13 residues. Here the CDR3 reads CSAPGLSYNEQFF. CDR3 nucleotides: TGCAGTGCTCCGGGACTTTCCTACAATGAGCAGTTCTTC.

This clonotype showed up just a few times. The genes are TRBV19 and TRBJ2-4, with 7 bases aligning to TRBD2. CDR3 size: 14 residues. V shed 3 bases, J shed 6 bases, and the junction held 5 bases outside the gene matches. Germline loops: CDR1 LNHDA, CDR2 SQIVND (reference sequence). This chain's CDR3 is CASSITWEGNIQYF. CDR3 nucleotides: TGTGCCAGTAGTATTACCTGGGAGGGAAACATTCAGTACTTC.

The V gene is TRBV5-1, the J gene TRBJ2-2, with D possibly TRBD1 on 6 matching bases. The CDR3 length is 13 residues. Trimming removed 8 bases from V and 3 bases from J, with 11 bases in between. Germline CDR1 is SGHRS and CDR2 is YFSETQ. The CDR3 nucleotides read TGCGCCAGTACAGGGATCGACACCGGGGAGCTGTTTTTT. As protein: CASTGIDTGELFF.